The T cell receptor beta chain under discussion was sequenced for a study of OX40 agonist ivuxolimab in advanced cancers. Study-wide background: Across the patients, intravenous ivuxolimab was delivered every 2 weeks at 0.01 to 10 mg/kg. Antecedent anti-PD-1, anti-PD-L1 or anti-CTLA-4 therapy was permissible, with over 35% having received some. Study outcomes and limitations: Part of the nonresponder group also had normalized T-cell clonal expansion that was low. In the expanded peripheral T cells, antigen specificity was never determined.

The V gene's germline CDR1 is KGHSH and CDR2 LQKENI. Deletions cut 0 bases from V and 4 bases from J, with 9 bases between. The CDR3 consists of 14 residues. Produced via immunoSEQ multiplex PCR; TCRdb's table is partial and in-frame only. The top ten hold 0.35% to 0.55% of the sample, which has roughly 64,000 clones, 85% to 95% seen once. The table lists this clone with a few counts. The antigen is undetermined. The chain uses TRBV18 and TRBJ1-2; TRBD1 might be the D (5 bases). The sequences come from CD4+ or CD8+ T cells sorted from blood, collected in a trial of the OX40 agonist ivuxolimab. The sequence was collected from an adult with an advanced solid tumor such as melanoma, head and neck, liver or kidney cancer. CDR3 in amino acids: CASSPPWDRYGYTF. CDR3 in DNA: TGTGCCAGCTCACCACCCTGGGACCGCTATGGCTACACCTTC.